Listed below are T cell receptor beta chains from one sample, sequenced in a study of shared clonotypes between healthy human individuals. This table comes from immunoSEQ multiplex PCR, and its TCRdb copy is limited to in-frame clones, with some not included. The sample lists about 2.1 million clones, just over 90% seen once, with around 1.7% in the top ten. Material: naive CD8+ T cells from PBMCs. The origin of the receptors is a man younger than 35 in good health. Some clones in this sample may be carry-over from other donors' samples. The CDR3 runs from the conserved cysteine through the conserved F or W. A D gene is named only where the DNA matches it firmly. The size field is filled for only some rows; it gives once, few, many or a size class.

CDR3nt | CDR3aa | j_gene | v_gene | abundance | d_gene
TGTGCCAGCAGCTCGACAGGGGGCGTCACTGAAGCTTTCTTT | CASSSTGGVTEAFF | TRBJ1-1 | TRBV7-9 | . | TRBD1
TGTGCCAGCAGCCTCGGGTCCCAGTACTTC | CASSLGSQYF | TRBJ2-5 | TRBV2 | . | .
TGTGCCAGCAGCTTGGGGCAAAACTATGGCTACACCTTC | CASSLGQNYGYTF | TRBJ1-2 | TRBV5-6 | once | .
TGTGCCAGCACCGGGACTAGCGGGACCTACGAGCAGTACTTC | CASTGTSGTYEQYF | TRBJ2-7 | TRBV2 | . | TRBD2
TGTGCCAGCTGGGGGCTTGAGAACTATGGCTACACCTTC | CASWGLENYGYTF | TRBJ1-2 | TRBV27 | . | .
TGTGCCAGCAGTCTCCGGGACTCCGAGGAGCAGTACTTC | CASSLRDSEEQYF | TRBJ2-7 | TRBV28 | . | .
TGTGCCAGCAGCACCCGACTAGCGGGAGGATCAGTTGAGCAGTTCTTC | CASSTRLAGGSVEQFF | TRBJ2-1 | TRBV9 | . | TRBD2
TGTGCCAGCAGTCCCCGGGACAGGGCTGCTAACTATGGCTACACCTTC | CASSPRDRAANYGYTF | TRBJ1-2 | TRBV28 | . | TRBD1
TGTGCCAGCAGCTTAGGACCTGGACTAGCGGGAGGCGCAGATACGCAGTATTTT | CASSLGPGLAGGADTQYF | TRBJ2-3 | TRBV11-2 | . | TRBD2
TGTGCCAGCAGCTTGACTAGCGGGAGGCCCAATGAGCAGTTCTTC | CASSLTSGRPNEQFF | TRBJ2-1 | TRBV13 | . | TRBD2
TGCGCCAGCAGCCAAGAGACAGGAGGGCATGAGCAGTTCTTC | CASSQETGGHEQFF | TRBJ2-1 | TRBV4-3 | . | .
TGTGCCAGCAGTGAATACTTTGAAGCTTTCTTT | CASSEYFEAFF | TRBJ1-1 | TRBV6-1 | once | .
TGTGCCTGGAGTGGGACGGCCCGGGAGACGCAGTATTTT | CAWSGTARETQYF | TRBJ2-3 | TRBV30 | . | .
TGCGCCAGCAGTGAGTCGGATCTGTCGCGCACAGATACGCAGTATTTT | CASSESDLSRTDTQYF | TRBJ2-3 | TRBV10-2 | . | .
TGCGCCAGCAGCTTGGGCCTAGCGGGAGCCATAGGCGATGAGCAGTTCTTC | CASSLGLAGAIGDEQFF | TRBJ2-1 | TRBV5-1 | once | TRBD2
TGTGCCAGCAGTTTATCTTTGAGCCCGGAAGAGACCCAGTACTTC | CASSLSLSPEETQYF | TRBJ2-5 | TRBV28 | . | .
TGTGCCAGTAGTCCCTGGGACAGGGTCGGAAACACCATATATTTT | CASSPWDRVGNTIYF | TRBJ1-3 | TRBV19 | . | TRBD1
TGTGCCAGCAGGGTCCAGGGTAGCAATCAGCCCCAGCATTTT | CASRVQGSNQPQHF | TRBJ1-5 | TRBV27 | . | .
TGTGCCAGCAGTTTAAGGGGGTTGAGGAACACTGAAGCTTTCTTT | CASSLRGLRNTEAFF | TRBJ1-1 | TRBV28 | once | .
TGTGCCAGCACAAACCTACGGGACAGCCAAGAGACCCAGTACTTC | CASTNLRDSQETQYF | TRBJ2-5 | TRBV7-9 | . | TRBD1
TGTGCCAGCAGCTCCACGGGAGGGACCCAGTACTTC | CASSSTGGTQYF | TRBJ2-5 | TRBV11-2 | once | TRBD2
TGTGCCAGCATGCCAAGGACTGAAGCTTTCTTT | CASMPRTEAFF | TRBJ1-1 | TRBV5-6 | . | .
TGTGCCAGCAGGTCGGGGGCTATGAACACTGAAGCTTTCTTT | CASRSGAMNTEAFF | TRBJ1-1 | TRBV7-9 | . | .
TGCGCCAGCAGTGAGAATGGGGTTGGCTACACCTTC | CASSENGVGYTF | TRBJ1-2 | TRBV10-2 | . | .
TGTGCCAGCAGCTTCGGGACTAGCGGGAGCGATGAGCAGTTCTTC | CASSFGTSGSDEQFF | TRBJ2-1 | TRBV7-6 | . | TRBD2
TGCGCCAGCAGCCAATGGACAGGGAGAAGTGAGACCCAGTACTTC | CASSQWTGRSETQYF | TRBJ2-5 | TRBV4-1 | . | TRBD1
TGTGCCAGCAGCCCCCGGGGGGTGGCGGTCTCCTACGAGCAGTACTTC | CASSPRGVAVSYEQYF | TRBJ2-7 | TRBV5-5 | . | TRBD2
TGTGCCAGCAGTGAAGGACAGGGCAATCAGCCCCAGCATTTT | CASSEGQGNQPQHF | TRBJ1-5 | TRBV2 | . | .
TGTGCCAGCAGTAGCCGGGACAGAGGCGGGGAGCTGTTTTTT | CASSSRDRGGELFF | TRBJ2-2 | TRBV28 | few | TRBD1
TGTGCCAGCAGCCCGCGAGGTGACGCTAACTATGGCTACACCTTC | CASSPRGDANYGYTF | TRBJ1-2 | TRBV7-2 | . | .
TGTGCCAGCAAGGTGAACGGGAGGGCCTACAATGAGCAGTTCTTC | CASKVNGRAYNEQFF | TRBJ2-1 | TRBV6-1 | . | TRBD2
TGTGCCAGCAGCCTCCCTCGGGGGGCCCCATTCGACACCGGGGAGCTGTTTTTT | CASSLPRGAPFDTGELFF | TRBJ2-2 | TRBV7-6 | . | .
TGCGCCAGCAGCTACGTATTCGGGACCGAACTAGGAAACACCATATATTTT | CASSYVFGTELGNTIYF | TRBJ1-3 | TRBV4-1 | . | .
TGCGCCAGCAGCGCGTACGGGACCCTCAATGAGCAGTTCTTC | CASSAYGTLNEQFF | TRBJ2-1 | TRBV5-1 | . | .
TGTGCCAGCAGTGGGCTAGCGGTACCAATCTCCTACAATGAGCAGTTCTTC | CASSGLAVPISYNEQFF | TRBJ2-1 | TRBV27 | . | TRBD2